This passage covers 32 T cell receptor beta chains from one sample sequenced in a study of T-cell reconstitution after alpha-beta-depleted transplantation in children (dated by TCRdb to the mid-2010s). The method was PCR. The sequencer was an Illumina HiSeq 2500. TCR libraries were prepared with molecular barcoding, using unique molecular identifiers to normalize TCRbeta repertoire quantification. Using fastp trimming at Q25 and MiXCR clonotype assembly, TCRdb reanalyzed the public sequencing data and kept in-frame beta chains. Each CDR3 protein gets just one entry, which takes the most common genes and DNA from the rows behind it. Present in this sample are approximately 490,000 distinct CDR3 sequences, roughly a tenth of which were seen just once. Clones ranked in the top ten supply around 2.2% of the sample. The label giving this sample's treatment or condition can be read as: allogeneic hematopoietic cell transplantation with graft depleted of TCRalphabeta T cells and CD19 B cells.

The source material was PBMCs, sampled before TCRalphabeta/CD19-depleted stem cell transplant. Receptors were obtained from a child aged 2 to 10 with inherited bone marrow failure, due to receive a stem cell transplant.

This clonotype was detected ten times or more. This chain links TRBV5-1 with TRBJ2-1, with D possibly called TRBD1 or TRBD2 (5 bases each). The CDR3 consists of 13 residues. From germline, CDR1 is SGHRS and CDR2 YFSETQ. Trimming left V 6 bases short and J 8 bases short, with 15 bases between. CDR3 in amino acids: CASTLRPGHEQFF. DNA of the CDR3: TGCGCCAGCACCCTAAGGCCGGGGCATGAGCAGTTCTTC.

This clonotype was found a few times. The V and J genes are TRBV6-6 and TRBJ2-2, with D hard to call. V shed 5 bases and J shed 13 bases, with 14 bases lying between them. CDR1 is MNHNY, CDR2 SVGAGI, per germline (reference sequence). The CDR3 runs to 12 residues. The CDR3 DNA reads TGTGCCAGCAGTGGGGTAGAAGGGTCGCTGTTTTTT. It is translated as CASSGVEGSLFF.

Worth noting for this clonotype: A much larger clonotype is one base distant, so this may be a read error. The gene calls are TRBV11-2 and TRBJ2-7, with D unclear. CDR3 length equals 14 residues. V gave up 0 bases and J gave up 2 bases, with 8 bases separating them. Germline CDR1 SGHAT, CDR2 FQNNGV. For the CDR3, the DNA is TGTGCCAGCAGCTTAGACCCCAGGACCTACGAGCAGTACTTC. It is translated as CASSLDPRTYEQYF.

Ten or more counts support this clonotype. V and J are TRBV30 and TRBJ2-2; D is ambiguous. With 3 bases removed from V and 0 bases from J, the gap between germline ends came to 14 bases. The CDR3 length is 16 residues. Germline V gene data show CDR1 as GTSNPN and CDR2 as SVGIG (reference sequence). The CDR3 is CAWSNFIGANTGELFF. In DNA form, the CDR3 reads TGTGCCTGGAGCAACTTCATTGGGGCGAACACCGGGGAGCTGTTTTTT.

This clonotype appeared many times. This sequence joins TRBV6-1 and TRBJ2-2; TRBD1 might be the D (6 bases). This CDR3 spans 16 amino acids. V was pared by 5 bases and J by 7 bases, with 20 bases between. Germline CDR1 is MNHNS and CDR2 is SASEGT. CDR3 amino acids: CASSQQGSYSGGELFF. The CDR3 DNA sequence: TGTGCCAGCAGTCAACAGGGAAGCTACTCCGGCGGGGAGCTGTTTTTT.

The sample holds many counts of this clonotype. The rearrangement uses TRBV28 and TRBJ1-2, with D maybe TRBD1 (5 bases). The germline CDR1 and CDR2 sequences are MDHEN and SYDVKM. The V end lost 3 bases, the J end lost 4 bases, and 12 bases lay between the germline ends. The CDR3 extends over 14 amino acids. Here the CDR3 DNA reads TGTGCCAGCAGTTTCTCAGGGACCGGCTATGGCTACACCTTC. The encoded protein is CASSFSGTGYGYTF.

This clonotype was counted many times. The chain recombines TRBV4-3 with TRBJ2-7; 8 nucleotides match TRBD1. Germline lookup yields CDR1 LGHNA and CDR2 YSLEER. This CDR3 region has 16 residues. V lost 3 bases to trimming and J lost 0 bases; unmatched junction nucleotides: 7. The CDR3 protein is CASSHTQGESSYEQYF. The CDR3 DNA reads TGCGCCAGCAGCCACACACAGGGGGAGAGCTCCTACGAGCAGTACTTC.

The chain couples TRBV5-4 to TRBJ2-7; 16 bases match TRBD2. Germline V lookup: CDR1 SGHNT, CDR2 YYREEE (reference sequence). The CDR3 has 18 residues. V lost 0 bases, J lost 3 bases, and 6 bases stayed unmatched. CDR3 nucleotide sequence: TGTGCCAGCAGCTTGGCGGGACTAGCGGGAGGGCCAAGCTACGAGCAGTACTTC. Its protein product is CASSLAGLAGGPSYEQYF. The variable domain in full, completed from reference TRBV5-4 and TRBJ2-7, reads ETGVTQSPTHLIKTRGQQVTLRCSSQSGHNTVSWYQQALGQGPQFIFQYYREEENGRGNFPPRFSGLQFPNYSSELNVNALELDDSALYLCASSLAGLAGGPSYEQYFGPGTRLTVT.

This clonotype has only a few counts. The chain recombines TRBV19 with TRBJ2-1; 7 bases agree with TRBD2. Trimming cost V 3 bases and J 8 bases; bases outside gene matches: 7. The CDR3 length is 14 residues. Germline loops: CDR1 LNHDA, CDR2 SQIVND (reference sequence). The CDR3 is CASSIGGSTDEQFF. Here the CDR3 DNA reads TGTGCCAGTAGTATCGGCGGGAGTACAGATGAGCAGTTCTTC. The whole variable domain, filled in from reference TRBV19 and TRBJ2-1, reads DGGITQSPKYLFRKEGQNVTLSCEQNLNHDAMYWYRQDPGQGLRLIYYSQIVNDFQKGDIAEGYSVSREKKESFPLTVTSAQKNPTAFYLCASSIGGSTDEQFFGPGTRLTVL.

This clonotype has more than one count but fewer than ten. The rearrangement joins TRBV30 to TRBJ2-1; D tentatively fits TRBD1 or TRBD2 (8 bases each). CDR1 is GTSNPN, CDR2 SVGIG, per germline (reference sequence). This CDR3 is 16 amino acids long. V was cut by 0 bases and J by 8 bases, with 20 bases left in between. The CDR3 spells CAWSVGVVAGQDEQFF. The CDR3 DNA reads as TGTGCCTGGAGTGTTGGGGTAGTAGCGGGACAGGATGAGCAGTTCTTC. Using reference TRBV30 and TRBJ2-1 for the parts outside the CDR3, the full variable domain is SQTIHQWPATLVQPVGSPLSLECTVEGTSNPNLYWYRQAAGRGLQLLFYSVGIGQISSEVPQNLSASRPQDRQFILSSKKLLLSDSGFYLCAWSVGVVAGQDEQFFGPGTRLTVL.

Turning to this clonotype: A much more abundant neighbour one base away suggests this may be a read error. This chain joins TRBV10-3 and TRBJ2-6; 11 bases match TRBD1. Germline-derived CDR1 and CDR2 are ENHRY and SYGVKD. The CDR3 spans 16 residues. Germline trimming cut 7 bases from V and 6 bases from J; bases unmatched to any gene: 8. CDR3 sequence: CAINKDRGPVANVLTF. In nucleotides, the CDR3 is TGTGCCATCAACAAGGACAGGGGGCCCGTGGCCAACGTCCTGACTTTC.

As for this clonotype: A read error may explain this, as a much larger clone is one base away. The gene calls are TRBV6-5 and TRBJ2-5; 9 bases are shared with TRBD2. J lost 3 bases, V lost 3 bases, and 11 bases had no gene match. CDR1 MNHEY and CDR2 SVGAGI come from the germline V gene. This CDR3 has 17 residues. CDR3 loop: CASSYGWLAGTKETQYF. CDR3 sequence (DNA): TGTGCCAGCAGTTATGGTTGGCTAGCGGGAACCAAAGAGACCCAGTACTTC.

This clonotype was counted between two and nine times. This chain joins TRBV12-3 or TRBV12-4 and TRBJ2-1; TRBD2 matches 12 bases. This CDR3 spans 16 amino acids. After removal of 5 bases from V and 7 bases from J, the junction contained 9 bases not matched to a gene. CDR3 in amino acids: CASSPLAGGPSNEQFF. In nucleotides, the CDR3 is TGTGCCAGCAGTCCTCTAGCGGGAGGGCCATCAAATGAGCAGTTCTTC.

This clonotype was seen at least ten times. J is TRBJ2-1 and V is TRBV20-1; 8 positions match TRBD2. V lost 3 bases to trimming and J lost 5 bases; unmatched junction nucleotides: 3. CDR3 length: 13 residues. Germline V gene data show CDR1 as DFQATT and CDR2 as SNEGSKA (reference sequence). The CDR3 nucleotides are TGCAGTGCTAGCGGGAGGGGTCACAATGAGCAGTTCTTC. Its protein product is CSASGRGHNEQFF.

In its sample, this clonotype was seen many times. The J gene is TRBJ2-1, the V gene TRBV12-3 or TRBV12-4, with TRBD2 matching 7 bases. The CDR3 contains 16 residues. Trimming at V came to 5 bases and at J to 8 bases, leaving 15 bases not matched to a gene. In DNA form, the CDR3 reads TGTGCCAGCAGTACGCCATGGGCGGGAGCGGGCGATGAGCAGTTCTTC. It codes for CASSTPWAGAGDEQFF.

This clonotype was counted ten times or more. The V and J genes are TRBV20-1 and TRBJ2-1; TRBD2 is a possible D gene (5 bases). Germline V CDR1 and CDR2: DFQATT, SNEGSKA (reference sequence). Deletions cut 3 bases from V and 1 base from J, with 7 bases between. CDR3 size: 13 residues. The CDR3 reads CSASGDSYNEQFF. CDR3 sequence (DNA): TGCAGTGCTAGCGGGGATTCCTACAATGAGCAGTTCTTC.

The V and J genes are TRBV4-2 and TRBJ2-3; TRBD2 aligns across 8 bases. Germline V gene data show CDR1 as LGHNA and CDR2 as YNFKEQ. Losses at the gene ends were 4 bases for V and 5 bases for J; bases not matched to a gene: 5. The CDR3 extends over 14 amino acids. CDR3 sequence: CASSPGLVRDTQYF. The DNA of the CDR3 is TGTGCCAGCAGCCCGGGACTAGTCAGAGATACGCAGTATTTT.

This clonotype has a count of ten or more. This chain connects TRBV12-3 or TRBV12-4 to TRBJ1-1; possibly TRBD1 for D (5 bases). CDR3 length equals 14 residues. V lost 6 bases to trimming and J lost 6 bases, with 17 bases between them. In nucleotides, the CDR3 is TGTGCCAGCAGCAACGCCGTGGGGGGTCCTGAAGCTTTCTTT. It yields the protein CASSNAVGGPEAFF.

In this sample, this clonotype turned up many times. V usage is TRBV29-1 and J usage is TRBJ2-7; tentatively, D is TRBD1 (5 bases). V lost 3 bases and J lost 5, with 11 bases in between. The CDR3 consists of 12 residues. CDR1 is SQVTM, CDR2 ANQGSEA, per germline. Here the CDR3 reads CSVDGQGHEQYF. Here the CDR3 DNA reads TGCAGCGTTGACGGGCAGGGCCACGAGCAGTACTTC.

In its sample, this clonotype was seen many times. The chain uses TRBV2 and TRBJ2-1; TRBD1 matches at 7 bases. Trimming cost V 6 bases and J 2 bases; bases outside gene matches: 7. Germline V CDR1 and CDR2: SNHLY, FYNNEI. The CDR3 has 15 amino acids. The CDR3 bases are TGTGCCAGCAGCAGACAGGGCAATACCTACAATGAGCAGTTCTTC. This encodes CASSRQGNTYNEQFF.

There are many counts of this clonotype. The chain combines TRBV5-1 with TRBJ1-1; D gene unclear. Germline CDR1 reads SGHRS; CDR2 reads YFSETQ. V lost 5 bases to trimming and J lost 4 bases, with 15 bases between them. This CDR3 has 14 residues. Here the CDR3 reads CASSLPIEGTEAFF. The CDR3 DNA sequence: TGCGCCAGCAGTCTTCCGATTGAGGGCACTGAAGCTTTCTTT.

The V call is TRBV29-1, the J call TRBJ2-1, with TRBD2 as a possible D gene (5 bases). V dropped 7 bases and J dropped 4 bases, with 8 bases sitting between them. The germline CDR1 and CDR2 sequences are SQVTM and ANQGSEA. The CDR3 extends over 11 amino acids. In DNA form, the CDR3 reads TGCAGCGGGGAGCTTTACAATGAGCAGTTCTTC. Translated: CSGELYNEQFF.

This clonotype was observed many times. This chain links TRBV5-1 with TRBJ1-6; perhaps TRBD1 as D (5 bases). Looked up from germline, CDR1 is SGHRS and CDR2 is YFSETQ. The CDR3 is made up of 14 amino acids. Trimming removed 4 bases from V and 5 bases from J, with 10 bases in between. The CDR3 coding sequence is TGCGCCAGCAGCCTGGACAAGAATAATTCACCCCTCCACTTT. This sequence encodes CASSLDKNNSPLHF.

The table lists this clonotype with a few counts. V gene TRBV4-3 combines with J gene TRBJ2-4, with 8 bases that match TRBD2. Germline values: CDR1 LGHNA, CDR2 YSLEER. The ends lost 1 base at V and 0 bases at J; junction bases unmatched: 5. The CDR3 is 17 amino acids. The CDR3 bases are TGCGCCAGCAGCCAAGCTTTAGCGGGACTAGCCAAAAACATTCAGTACTTC. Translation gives CASSQALAGLAKNIQYF.

CDR3 protein: CASQGHSGANVLTF. CDR3 DNA: TGTGCCAGCCAGGGACATTCTGGGGCCAACGTCCTGACTTTC. The chain joins TRBV28 to TRBJ2-6, with D perhaps TRBD1 (6 bases). The ends were cut back, 8 bases at V and 1 base at J, with 9 bases in the middle. The CDR3 runs to 14 residues. Germline V gene data show CDR1 as MDHEN and CDR2 as SYDVKM.

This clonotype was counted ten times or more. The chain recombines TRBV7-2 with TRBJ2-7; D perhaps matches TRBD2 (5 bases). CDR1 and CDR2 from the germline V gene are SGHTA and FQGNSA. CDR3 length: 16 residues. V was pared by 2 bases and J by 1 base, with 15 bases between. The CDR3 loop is CASSLLVGEGSYEQYF. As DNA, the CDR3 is TGTGCCAGCAGCTTATTAGTGGGAGAAGGATCCTACGAGCAGTACTTC.

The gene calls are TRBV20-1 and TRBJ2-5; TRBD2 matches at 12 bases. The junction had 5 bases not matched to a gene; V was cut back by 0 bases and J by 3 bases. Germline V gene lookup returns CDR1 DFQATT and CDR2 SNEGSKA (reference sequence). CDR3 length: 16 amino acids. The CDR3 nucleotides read TGCAGTGCTAGAGATCTCACTAGCGGGAGGAAAGAGACCCAGTACTTC. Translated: CSARDLTSGRKETQYF.

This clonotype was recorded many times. CDR3 residues: CAWGEGTRPGELFF. The CDR3, as DNA: TGTGCCTGGGGGGAGGGGACCCGACCCGGGGAGCTGTTTTTT. The V call is TRBV30, the J call TRBJ2-2; 7 nucleotides align to TRBD2. Germline V gene lookup returns CDR1 GTSNPN and CDR2 SVGIG (reference sequence). The V and J ends lost 5 bases and 6 bases, in that order; junction bases with no gene match: 9. The CDR3 is 14 residues long.

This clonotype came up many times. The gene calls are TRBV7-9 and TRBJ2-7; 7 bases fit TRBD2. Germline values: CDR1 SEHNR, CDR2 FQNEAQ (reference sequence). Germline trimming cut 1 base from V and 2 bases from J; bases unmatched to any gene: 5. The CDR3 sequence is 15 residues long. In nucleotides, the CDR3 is TGTGCCAGCAGCTTAGAGGGACTATTCCCCTACGAGCAGTACTTC. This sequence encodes CASSLEGLFPYEQYF.

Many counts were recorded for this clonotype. In DNA, the CDR3 is TGTGCCAGCAGGTGGTTGAGCGGGACGAGCTCCTACAATGAGCAGTTCTTC. Protein: CASRWLSGTSSYNEQFF. The chain links TRBV7-9 to TRBJ2-1; 7 bases line up with TRBD2. V trimming: 6 bases; J trimming: 0 bases; junction bases outside the gene matches: 11. From germline, CDR1 is SEHNR and CDR2 FQNEAQ (reference sequence). The CDR3 runs 17 residues.

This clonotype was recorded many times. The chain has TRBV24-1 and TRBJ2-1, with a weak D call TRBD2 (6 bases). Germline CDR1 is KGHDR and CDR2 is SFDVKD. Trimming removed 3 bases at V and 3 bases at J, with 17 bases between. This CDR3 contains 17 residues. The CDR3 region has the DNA TGTGCCACCAGTGATGCGCACCGGGACTTCTACTACAATGAGCAGTTCTTC. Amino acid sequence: CATSDAHRDFYYNEQFF.

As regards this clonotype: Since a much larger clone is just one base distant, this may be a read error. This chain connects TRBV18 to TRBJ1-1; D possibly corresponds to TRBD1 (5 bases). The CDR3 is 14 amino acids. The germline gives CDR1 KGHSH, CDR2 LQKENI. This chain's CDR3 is CASSPGQVNTKAFF. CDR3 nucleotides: TGTGCCAGCTCACCAGGACAAGTGAACACTAAAGCTTTCTTT.